Described below is a single T cell receptor beta chain sequence and its context. This clone was counted only a few times. What antigen it recognizes has not been identified. The record has no base qualities; no much larger clone is one base away. The data were taken from a study of cytomegalovirus exposure and HLA in healthy donors (dated by TCRdb to about 2017). General notes on the study: According to an earlier analysis of 587 of the donors, about 179 million T cells yielded 90 million to 140 million unique TCR beta sequences and around 280 Gb of sequence data. Approximately 310 gigabases of sequencing data and approximately 93 million unique TCR sequences were included in an early release covering about 700 HLA-typed donors. Of the 398 genotyped donors, about 84% fell in the genetic ancestry cluster associated with self-reported Caucasian donors. The study was designed to test whether signatures of past pathogen exposure could be identified by cataloging public T cell receptors. The study used immunosequencing to profile the T cell repertoires of under 700 subjects and linked those repertoires to cytomegalovirus serostatus. A separate validation cohort of 100 to 150 different subjects was used in addition to the 666-subject first cohort. The study combined high-throughput TCR immunosequencing, statistical association of individual TCRs with disease status, and machine learning to predict cytomegalovirus infection status. In a later analysis, previously published TCR beta repertoires from several hundred donors were re-analyzed and high-resolution HLA genotyping was added so that TCR occurrence patterns could be studied. Rather than drawing on any new phenotypic data, the later analysis identified candidate immune exposures from TCR beta sequences and the way those sequences occurred across donors. An earlier analysis of around 580 of the donors used high-throughput TCR beta sequencing to judge whether each TCR beta V gene segment behaved as functional or pseudogenic. Donor age, sex, ethnicity and CMV serostatus were compiled together with the repertoire data. A later genetic analysis took genome-wide SNP genotypes for about three fifths of the 666 donors and used that subset as a discovery cohort. Every discovery cohort repertoire had been produced on one sequencing platform. Both class I and class II loci were covered by HLA typing, at four-digit resolution. The number of typed donors differed by locus: about 629-630 for A, B, C, DRB1 and DQB1; approximately 530 for DQA1; 606 for DPA1; and around 490 for DPB1. Because of strong linkage in the cohort, four to six DR-DQ haplotypes were treated as single units for association and clustering. Among some 400 genotyped donors of the cohort, an average of approximately 200,000 unique TCR beta nucleotide sequences was sequenced per donor, of which about 18% were non-productive. The paper as a whole reports these results and caveats: V-gene and J-gene trimming of TCR beta chains was associated with a missense DCLRE1C variant in a later genetic analysis, and the association was replicated in an independent cohort. Linkage disequilibrium might explain the correlated functional status among segregating V segments, but an unknown experimental factor could not be excluded. A cluster of highly shared sequence variants was judged likely to be a technical artifact of the sequencing pipeline. While some public TCRs were present in many individuals, most TCR sequences turned up only very rarely across donors. For the cohort, immune exposure information was limited to CMV serostatus. According to the authors, the approach could potentially be generalized to other disease states and immunological phenotypes. Cytomegalovirus status was reported to be diagnosed by the classifier with high specificity and sensitivity in both the original and validation cohorts. At a false discovery rate of 0.05, a later analysis linked approximately 18,000 TCR beta sequences to specific HLA alleles. A further reported finding was that TCR beta sequences accurately predicted the HLA-A and HLA-B alleles for most subjects in the first cohort. This cohort had only TCR beta chains sequenced, and the lack of alpha or paired-chain data limited which features could be detected. In an earlier analysis of around 500 of the donors, most TCR beta V segments appeared in productive rearrangements about 87% or about 30% of the time, broadly matching IMGT annotations. Because some donors lacked HLA typing at each locus, the association tests relied only on the typed subset. In the study, 164 TCR beta chains were listed as associated with cytomegalovirus. Some IMGT-functional V segments, including TRBV6-2 and TRBV6-3, could not be told apart with the 87-base-pair reads, so those segments were excluded. In a later analysis, HLA-associated TCR beta chains showed more clonal expansion and lower generation probabilities than non-associated chains that were equally common. When HLA alleles, especially DR and DQ, strongly co-occurred, TCR associations were difficult to assign to individual alleles. A few of the identified cytomegalovirus-associated TCR beta chains were confirmed in vitro to be specific for cytomegalovirus antigens. Presence/absence analyses assumed roughly uniform sequencing depth across donors, an assumption that may not hold. In a later analysis, the rate of TCR association differed among HLA loci, with DRB1 alleles having the most associated TCRs and HLA-C alleles having the fewest. The earlier analysis of around 600 of the donors excluded roughly 17 rarely observed V segments, including chromosome 9 orphons, because counts were too low. According to a later genetic analysis, donors in an Asian-associated ancestry cluster had fewer N-insertions in productive TCRs than the approximately 690-donor mean. A later analysis reported that several top co-occurrence clusters appeared linked to parvovirus B19, influenza, CMV and Epstein-Barr virus. According to a later analysis, most CMV-associated TCR beta chains appeared to be HLA-restricted, and the HLA associations seemed to be driven largely by CMV exposure.

The junction shows trimming of 0 bases on V and 5 bases on J, plus 19 bases between the germline ends. The CDR3 runs 18 amino acids, cysteine and phenylalanine included. This entry keeps only the CDR3 DNA: 54 bases, framed from base 1. CDR1 and CDR2 were assigned from the germline V gene as LGHNA and YSLEER. The library was generated by the immunoSEQ multiplex PCR assay. For the multiplex PCR, a mixture combining 60 forward primers for TCR Vbeta segments and 13 reverse primers for TCR Jbeta segments was used. The CDR3 region of rearranged TCR beta genes was amplified from genomic DNA by a multiplex PCR assay. Amplified TCR beta libraries were sequenced as 87-base-pair reads on the Illumina HiSeq System. As for how the authors treated the data: A later analysis tallied 75 million to 85 million unique TCR beta chains across the 600 to 700 repertoires, and about 10 million of those chains were shared by two or more donors. To remove PCR and sequencing errors, raw reads were error-corrected and collapsed into unique sequences using a nearest-neighbor algorithm that merged closely related sequences. V, D and J gene segments were assigned by aligning CDR3 sequences to IMGT reference sequences. For a sequence to be retained, at least a six-nucleotide match to both a V gene segment and a J gene segment was required. A rearrangement counted as productive if the CDR3 had no stop codons and remained in frame with V and J, and every other rearrangement counted as non-productive. Following IMGT convention, CDR3 was defined as the stretch from the second conserved V-encoded cysteine to the conserved J-encoded phenylalanine. The earlier analysis of about 620 of the donors excluded sequences that lacked an unambiguous match to a single V gene segment. In an earlier analysis of several hundred of the donors, V segments were called functional above 56.7% productive rearrangements and were called segregating when the between-donor standard deviation exceeded 5%. To diagnose cytomegalovirus status from the catalog of TCR beta chain sequences, a statistical classification framework was built. In a later analysis, TCR nucleotide sequences were compared against IMGT/GENE-DB human TR gene sequences so that V and J genes could be assigned. A later analysis assigned CDR3 sequences and most-parsimonious VDJ recombination scenarios with the TCRdist pipeline. In a later analysis, each TCR beta chain was defined by its CDR3 amino acid sequence together with its V-gene family, and reads without a unique V-gene family were excluded. A later analysis removed 550 to 650 highly shared, low-generation-probability nucleotide sequences to deal with suspected cross-contamination and a sequencing artifact. For each public chain, a later analysis derived a clonal expansion index from normalized ranks of inferred template counts within each repertoire. Generation probabilities in a later analysis came from a VDJ recombination model fitted to out-of-frame rearrangements, and those results were checked against IGoR. A later analysis scored TCR-TCR, TCR-HLA and TCR-CMV co-occurrence with hypergeometric tests, applying a repertoire-size bias correction to TCR pairs. False discovery rates were estimated in a later analysis by permuting HLA or CMV assignments 20 times. In a later analysis, co-occurring TCRs were grouped using DBSCAN, with TCRdist sequence similarity added in when clustering inside HLA-allele-positive subsets. Co-occurrence clustering excluded repertoires with fewer than 30,000 or more than 120,000 public chains, plus five with anomalous nucleotide sharing. This immuneACCESS table, as held by TCRdb, lists in-frame sequences with V and J called but not all clones. Of the missing ones, under half trace to an unresolved V gene in checked studies; the others have no known cause. The V and J calls and clone size were taken over from that table, and D and trimming were inferred from the DNA. The sample table shows over 150,000 clones, and 70% to 85% are seen once. The top ten constitute about 4% of the sample.

The cohort comprised under 700 healthy bone marrow donors. At the time of sampling, every cohort member was nominally healthy, though immune exposures that went unrecorded were likely present. The donor tested CMV seropositive and was one of the 289 seropositive cohort members. A peripheral blood sample was provided by each donor, and peripheral blood mononuclear cells were used for TCR beta sequencing. Genomic DNA was extracted from the blood cell samples with the Qiagen DNeasy Blood Extraction Kit. The receptor was isolated from a woman in her sixties or seventies in good health and CMV-seropositive. Rearrangement joined TRBV4-3 to TRBJ2-2, with a weak D call of TRBD2 (5 bases match). Sample: PBMCs. The CDR3 protein: CASSQDQGSGPKTGELFF. The DNA reads TGCGCCAGCAGCCAAGATCAAGGGAGCGGCCCCAAAACCGGGGAGCTGTTTTTT.